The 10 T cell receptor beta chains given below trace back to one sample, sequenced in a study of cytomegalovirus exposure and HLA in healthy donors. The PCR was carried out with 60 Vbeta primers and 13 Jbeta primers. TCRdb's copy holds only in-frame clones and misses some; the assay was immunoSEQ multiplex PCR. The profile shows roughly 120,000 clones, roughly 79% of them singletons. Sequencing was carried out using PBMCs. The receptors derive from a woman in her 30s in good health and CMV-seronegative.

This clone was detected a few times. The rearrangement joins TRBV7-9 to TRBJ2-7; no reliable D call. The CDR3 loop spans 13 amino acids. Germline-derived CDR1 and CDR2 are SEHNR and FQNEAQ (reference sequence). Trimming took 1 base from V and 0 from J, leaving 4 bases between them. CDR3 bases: TGTGCCAGCAGCTTAGACGGCTCCTACGAGCAGTACTTC. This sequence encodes CASSLDGSYEQYF.

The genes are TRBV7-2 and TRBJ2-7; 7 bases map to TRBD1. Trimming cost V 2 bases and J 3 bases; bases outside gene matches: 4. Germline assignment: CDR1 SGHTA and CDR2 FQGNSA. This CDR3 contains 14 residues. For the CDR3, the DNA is TGTGCCAGCAGCTTAAGACAGGGATTCTACGAGCAGTACTTC. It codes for CASSLRQGFYEQYF.

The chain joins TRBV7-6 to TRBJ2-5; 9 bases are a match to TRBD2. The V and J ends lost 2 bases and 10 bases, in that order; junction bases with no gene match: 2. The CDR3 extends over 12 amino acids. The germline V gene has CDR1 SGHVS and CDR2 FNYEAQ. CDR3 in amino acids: CASSLLAGHQYF. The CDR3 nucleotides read TGTGCCAGCAGCTTACTAGCGGGGCACCAGTACTTC.

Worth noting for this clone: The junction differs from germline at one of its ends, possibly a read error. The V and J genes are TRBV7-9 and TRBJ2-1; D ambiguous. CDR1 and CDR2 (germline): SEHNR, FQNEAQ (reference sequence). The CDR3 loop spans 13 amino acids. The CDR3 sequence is CASSFKEHTEYLF. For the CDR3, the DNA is TGTGCCAGCAGCTTTAAGGAGCACACCGAGTACCTCTTC.

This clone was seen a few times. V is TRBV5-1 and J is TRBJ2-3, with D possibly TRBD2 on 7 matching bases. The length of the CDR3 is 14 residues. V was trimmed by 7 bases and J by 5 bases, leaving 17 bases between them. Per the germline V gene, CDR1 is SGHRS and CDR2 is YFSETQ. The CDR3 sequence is CASARGGREDTQYF. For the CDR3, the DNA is TGCGCCAGCGCGCGAGGGGGGAGGGAAGATACGCAGTATTTT.

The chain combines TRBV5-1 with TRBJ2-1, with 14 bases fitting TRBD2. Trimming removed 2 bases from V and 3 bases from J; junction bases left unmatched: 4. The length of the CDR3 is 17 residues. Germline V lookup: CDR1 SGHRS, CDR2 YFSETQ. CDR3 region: CASSFMGLAGVYNEQFF. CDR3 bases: TGCGCCAGCAGCTTCATGGGACTAGCGGGAGTCTACAATGAGCAGTTCTTC.

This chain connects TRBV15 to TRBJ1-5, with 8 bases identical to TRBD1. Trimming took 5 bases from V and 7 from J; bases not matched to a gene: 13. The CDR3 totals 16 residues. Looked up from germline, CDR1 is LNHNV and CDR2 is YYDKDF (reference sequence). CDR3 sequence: CATSGRKRQGRQPQHF. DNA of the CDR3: TGTGCCACCAGCGGACGCAAGAGACAGGGGAGGCAGCCCCAGCATTTT.

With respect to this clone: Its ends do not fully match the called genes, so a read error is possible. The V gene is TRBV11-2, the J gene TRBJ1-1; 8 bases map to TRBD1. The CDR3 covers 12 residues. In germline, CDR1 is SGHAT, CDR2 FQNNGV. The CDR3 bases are TGTGCCAGCAGCTTCGCAGGGGGCGGCCACCGATTT. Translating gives CASSFAGGGHRF.

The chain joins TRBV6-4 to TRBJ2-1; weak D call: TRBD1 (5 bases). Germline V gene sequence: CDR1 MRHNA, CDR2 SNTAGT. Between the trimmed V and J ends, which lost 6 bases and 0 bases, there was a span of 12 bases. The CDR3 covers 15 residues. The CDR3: CASSRVLSSYNEQFF. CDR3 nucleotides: TGTGCCAGCAGCAGGGTCCTGAGCTCCTACAATGAGCAGTTCTTC.

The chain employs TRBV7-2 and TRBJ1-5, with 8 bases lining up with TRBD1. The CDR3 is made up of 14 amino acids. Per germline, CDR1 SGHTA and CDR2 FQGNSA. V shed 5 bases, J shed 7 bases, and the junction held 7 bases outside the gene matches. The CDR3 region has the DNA TGTGCCAGCAGCCCCGACAGGGGCAGGCAGCCCCAGCATTTT. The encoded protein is CASSPDRGRQPQHF. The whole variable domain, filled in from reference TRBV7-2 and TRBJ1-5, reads GAGVSQSPSNKVTEKGKDVELRCDPISGHTALYWYRQSLGQGLEFLIYFQGNSAPDKSGLPSDRFSAERTGGSVSTLTIQRTQQEDSAVYLCASSPDRGRQPQHFGDGTRLSIL.